The clone carrying this T cell receptor (beta chain) occurred a few times. Its antigen is unknown. From germline, CDR1 is SGHTA and CDR2 FQGNSA. V lost 5 bases and J 2 bases, leaving 21 bases between the germline ends. This CDR3 is 17 amino acids long. The source of the sample is a study of T cells in localized non-small cell lung cancer. Notes on the study in general: Adjacent lung exhibited a median of about 57 among the 100 most abundant tumor clones. Elevated circulating T cell density in blood was associated with longer overall survival. Uninvolved adjacent lung showed higher T cell clonality than tumor. Heterogeneity stays possible, as sequencing covered only one tumor region.

Sequencing was performed with immunoSEQ multiplex PCR; in TCRdb, only in-frame clones are kept and a portion is missing. The sample carries over 70,000 clones, approximately 91% recorded once. V and J are TRBV7-2 and TRBJ2-5; perhaps TRBD1 as D (6 bases). The sequencing here drew on PBMCs, taken before any cancer treatment. This clonotype was obtained from a woman aged 40-69 years with stage II squamous cell lung carcinoma. As DNA, the CDR3 is TGTGCCAGCAGCGACTCCCTCGGGACACCGGATCAAGAGACCCAGTACTTC. Its protein product is CASSDSLGTPDQETQYF. The full variable domain, rest sourced from reference TRBV7-2 and TRBJ2-5, is GAGVSQSPSNKVTEKGKDVELRCDPISGHTALYWYRQSLGQGLEFLIYFQGNSAPDKSGLPSDRFSAERTGGSVSTLTIQRTQQEDSAVYLCASSDSLGTPDQETQYFGPGTRLLVL.